One and the same sample provided the 32 T cell receptor beta chains below, sequenced in a study of blood T cell repertoires in COVID-19. The method was immunoSEQ multiplex PCR; TCRdb's version includes in-frame clones alone and lacks a portion of them. The sample gives about 400,000 clones, 85% to 90% of which show up once; about 1.7% is in the top ten. The sample consisted of PBMCs or T cells enriched from blood (not recorded which). Receptors were obtained from a woman aged 25 to 39 who had recovered from COVID-19.

The chain uses TRBV4-1 and TRBJ1-1; no reliable D call. Trimming left V 1 base short and J 0 bases short, with 3 bases between. Germline CDR1 reads MGHRA; CDR2 reads YSYEKL. The CDR3 extends over 13 amino acids. This CDR3 is CASSQVLNTEAFF. The CDR3 DNA sequence: TGCGCCAGCAGCCAAGTATTGAACACTGAAGCTTTCTTT.

The V gene is TRBV28, the J gene TRBJ1-1; D unresolved. Germline CDR1 reads MDHEN; CDR2 reads SYDVKM. The ends were cut back, 7 bases at V and 1 base at J, with 13 bases in the middle. The CDR3 extends over 14 amino acids. The CDR3 region has the DNA TGTGCCAGCACCCCAGGAGGGCAGAACACTGAAGCTTTCTTT. This sequence encodes CASTPGGQNTEAFF. The variable domain in full, with the rest retrieved from reference TRBV28 and TRBJ1-1, is DVKVTQSSRYLVKRTGEKVFLECVQDMDHENMFWYRQDPGLGLRLIYFSYDVKMKEKGDIPEGYSVSREKKERFSLILESASTNQTSMYLCASTPGGQNTEAFFGQGTRLTVV.

The genes are TRBV7-2 and TRBJ1-1; D gene unclear. V shed 2 bases and J shed 6 bases, with 16 bases lying between them. The germline CDR1 and CDR2 sequences are SGHTA and FQGNSA. There are 15 residues in the CDR3. The CDR3, as DNA: TGTGCCAGCAGCTTACAGGAGGGTGTCATCTCTGAAGCTTTCTTT. It yields the protein CASSLQEGVISEAFF.

This chain uses TRBV3-1 (or the pseudogene TRBV3-2) with TRBJ2-7; D is perhaps TRBD2 (6 bases). Trimming took 6 bases from V and 7 from J, leaving 16 bases between them. The CDR3 covers 13 residues. Germline V gene lookup returns CDR1 LGHDT and CDR2 YNNKEL (reference sequence). Here the CDR3 DNA reads TGTGCCAGCAGGCCTTCCGGGAGATGGGAGCAGTACTTC. Amino acids: CASRPSGRWEQYF.

The chain is built from TRBV6-5 and TRBJ1-3; a possible D gene is TRBD1 (6 bases). Trimming took off 3 bases at V and 4 bases at J, with 16 bases between the two ends. The CDR3 runs to 16 residues. Germline loops: CDR1 MNHEY, CDR2 SVGAGI. This CDR3 reads CASSYGVGTPGNTIYF. CDR3 coding DNA: TGTGCCAGCAGTTATGGGGTCGGGACACCGGGAAACACCATATATTTT.

V gene TRBV4-1 combines with J gene TRBJ2-2, with 9 bases matching TRBD2. CDR3 size: 14 residues. V lost 1 base to trimming and J lost 7 bases; unmatched junction nucleotides: 1. CDR1 is MGHRA, CDR2 YSYEKL, per germline. This chain's CDR3 is CASSQVSGGGELFF. In DNA, the CDR3 is TGCGCCAGCAGCCAAGTTAGCGGGGGCGGGGAGCTGTTTTTT.

The chain couples TRBV28 to TRBJ2-7; 7 nucleotides match TRBD1. This CDR3 spans 15 amino acids. CDR1 MDHEN and CDR2 SYDVKM come from the germline V gene. V gave up 5 bases and J gave up 3 bases; unmatched junction bases: 10. CDR3 protein: CASSLIQGVHYEQYF. Written as DNA, the CDR3 is TGTGCCAGCAGTCTAATCCAGGGGGTTCACTACGAGCAGTACTTC.

The chain joins TRBV7-8 to TRBJ1-4; 7 bases fit TRBD1. This CDR3 has 16 amino acids. Germline loops: CDR1 SGHVS, CDR2 FQNEAQ. V shed 5 bases and J 7 bases; nucleotides not matched to a gene: 13. The CDR3 is CASSPYTAGGSEKLFF. DNA for the CDR3: TGTGCCAGCAGCCCGTACACCGCAGGGGGGAGTGAAAAACTGTTTTTT.

This chain connects TRBV5-1 to TRBJ2-7; 7 bases are shared with TRBD1. Germline V gene sequence: CDR1 SGHRS, CDR2 YFSETQ. The CDR3 length is 14 residues. The trim removed 4 bases at V and 2 bases at J, leaving 6 bases unmatched. As DNA, the CDR3 is TGCGCCAGCAGCGTAACCGGGACAGCCTACGAGCAGTACTTC. It translates to CASSVTGTAYEQYF.

The chain is built from TRBV5-1 and TRBJ2-5, with D hard to call. V was clipped by 4 bases and J by 1 base, with 11 bases between them. There are 14 residues in the CDR3. Germline V gene sequence: CDR1 SGHRS, CDR2 YFSETQ. The CDR3 loop reads CASSTTGTQETQYF. Written as DNA, the CDR3 is TGCGCCAGCAGCACTACGGGTACCCAAGAGACCCAGTACTTC.

V is TRBV19 and J is TRBJ2-1, with D possibly matching TRBD1 (5 bases). The CDR3 runs 14 residues. V lost 4 bases to trimming and J lost 3 bases, with 10 bases between them. Germline V CDR1 and CDR2: LNHDA, SQIVND (reference sequence). DNA of the CDR3: TGTGCCAGTAGTACAGGCAGGGACTACAATGAGCAGTTCTTC. Protein sequence: CASSTGRDYNEQFF.

The gene calls are TRBV7-8 and TRBJ2-7; 9 nucleotides agree with TRBD1. The CDR3 has 13 residues. The ends lost 5 bases at V and 3 bases at J; junction bases unmatched: 2. Germline lookup yields CDR1 SGHVS and CDR2 FQNEAQ. CDR3 sequence: CASSRTGDYEQYF. CDR3 bases: TGTGCCAGCAGCCGGACAGGGGACTACGAGCAGTACTTC.

V gene TRBV28 combines with J gene TRBJ2-7, with D perhaps matching TRBD2 (6 bases). Germline V gene lookup returns CDR1 MDHEN and CDR2 SYDVKM. The CDR3 has 15 residues. Trimming left V 3 bases short and J 0 bases short, with 12 bases between. The CDR3, as DNA: TGTGCCAGCAGTTTTGCCGGGGAGGTCTCCTACGAGCAGTACTTC. Translating it yields CASSFAGEVSYEQYF. Filled out from reference TRBV28 and TRBJ2-7, the complete variable domain reads DVKVTQSSRYLVKRTGEKVFLECVQDMDHENMFWYRQDPGLGLRLIYFSYDVKMKEKGDIPEGYSVSREKKERFSLILESASTNQTSMYLCASSFAGEVSYEQYFGPGTRLTVT.

The rearrangement uses TRBV6-2 or TRBV6-3 and TRBJ1-5, with D perhaps matching TRBD1 (5 bases). The CDR3 length is 14 residues. Germline CDR1 and CDR2: MNHEY and SVGEGT. The V end was cut by 2 bases, the J end by 5 bases, with 10 bases between. The CDR3 is CASSYVGTYQPQHF. CDR3 DNA sequence: TGTGCCAGCAGTTACGTCGGGACTTATCAGCCCCAGCATTTT.

The rearrangement uses TRBV19 and TRBJ2-2, with 9 bases lining up with TRBD1. CDR1 LNHDA and CDR2 SQIVND come from the germline V gene (reference sequence). CDR3 length: 14 residues. The ends lost 4 bases at V and 5 bases at J; junction bases unmatched: 2. The CDR3 reads CASSTTGGTGELFF. The CDR3, as DNA: TGTGCCAGTAGTACGACAGGGGGTACCGGGGAGCTGTTTTTT.

This chain links TRBV27 with TRBJ1-5; D perhaps matches TRBD1 (5 bases). The CDR3 totals 15 residues. CDR1 is MNHEY, CDR2 SMNVEV, per germline (reference sequence). V dropped 1 base and J dropped 5 bases, with 12 bases sitting between them. This CDR3 is CASSLWGGPYQPQHF. In DNA, the CDR3 is TGTGCCAGCAGTTTATGGGGGGGTCCGTATCAGCCCCAGCATTTT.

The chain is built from TRBV27 and TRBJ2-7; D is ambiguous. This CDR3 has 14 amino acids. V was cut by 0 bases and J by 3 bases, with 9 bases left in between. CDR1 and CDR2 (germline): MNHEY, SMNVEV (reference sequence). Written as DNA, the CDR3 is TGTGCCAGCAGTTTATCGGCAGGTAGCTACGAGCAGTACTTC. This sequence encodes CASSLSAGSYEQYF.

The J gene is TRBJ2-1, the V gene TRBV7-2, with 12 bases fitting TRBD2. The V gene's germline CDR1 is SGHTA and CDR2 FQGNSA. Trimming took 6 bases from V and 9 from J; bases not matched to a gene: 15. This CDR3 has 17 residues. The CDR3 region is CASRLFRTSGINVEQFF. For the CDR3, the DNA is TGTGCCAGCAGGTTATTCCGGACTAGCGGGATAAATGTTGAGCAGTTCTTC.

The chain carries TRBV18 and TRBJ1-1, with D possibly TRBD1 on 5 matching bases. Germline V gene sequence: CDR1 KGHSH, CDR2 LQKENI. With 4 bases removed from V and 1 base from J, the gap between germline ends came to 25 bases. The CDR3 is 19 residues long. CDR3 in amino acids: CASSRIPWGEIGGNTEAFF. Written as DNA, the CDR3 is TGTGCCAGCTCACGGATTCCTTGGGGGGAGATAGGAGGGAACACTGAAGCTTTCTTT.

The chain combines TRBV4-2 with TRBJ2-3, with TRBD2 matching 12 bases. Germline V CDR1 and CDR2: LGHNA, YNFKEQ. V lost 1 base to trimming and J lost 3 bases; unmatched junction nucleotides: 8. The CDR3 consists of 18 residues. CDR3 nucleotide sequence: TGTGCCAGCAGCCAAGGGCTAGCGGGAGGGCCTTCGACAGATACGCAGTATTTT. This gives the protein CASSQGLAGGPSTDTQYF.

The gene calls are TRBV6-4 and TRBJ2-3; TRBD2 aligns across 13 bases. Germline trimming cut 4 bases from V and 0 bases from J; bases unmatched to any gene: 4. Germline values: CDR1 MRHNA, CDR2 SNTAGT. The CDR3 sequence is 17 residues long. In DNA, the CDR3 is TGTGCCAGCAGTGCCGGGACTAGCGGGGCCAGCACAGATACGCAGTATTTT. Translation: CASSAGTSGASTDTQYF.

V is TRBV5-1 and J is TRBJ1-2, with D uncertain. Germline assignment: CDR1 SGHRS and CDR2 YFSETQ. This CDR3 has 13 residues. The ends were cut back, 2 bases at V and 3 bases at J, with 8 bases in the middle. The CDR3 DNA is TGCGCCAGCAGCTTATACAGTCACTATGGCTACACCTTC. Protein product: CASSLYSHYGYTF.

V and J are TRBV9 and TRBJ1-1; no definite D call. Germline V gene sequence: CDR1 SGDLS, CDR2 YYNGEE. This CDR3 contains 14 residues. Trimming shortened V by 1 base and J by 2 bases, and 9 bases separated the two germline ends. CDR3 coding DNA: TGTGCCAGCAGCGTACTGGCAACCAACACTGAAGCTTTCTTT. Protein sequence: CASSVLATNTEAFF.

The rearrangement uses TRBV3-1 (or the pseudogene TRBV3-2) and TRBJ1-3; D not certain. V lost 5 bases and J 0 bases, leaving 5 bases between the germline ends. The germline CDR1 and CDR2 sequences are LGHDT and YNNKEL (reference sequence). This CDR3 spans 13 amino acids. The CDR3 sequence: CASSISSGNTIYF. The CDR3 bases are TGTGCCAGCAGCATTAGCTCTGGAAACACCATATATTTT.

The genes are TRBV9 and TRBJ2-1; the D gene is possibly TRBD2 (7 bases). V was pared by 6 bases and J by 10 bases, with 20 bases between. Germline loops: CDR1 SGDLS, CDR2 YYNGEE. This CDR3 has 14 amino acids. The CDR3, as DNA: TGTGCCAGCACCAACACTCCGAGGGGGGGAGAGCAGTTCTTC. This gives the protein CASTNTPRGGEQFF. The variable domain in full, completed from reference TRBV9 and TRBJ2-1, reads DSGVTQTPKHLITATGQRVTLRCSPRSGDLSVYWYQQSLDQGLQFLIQYYNGEERAKGNILERFSAQQFPDLHSELNLSSLELGDSALYFCASTNTPRGGEQFFGPGTRLTVL.

The V gene is TRBV6-5, the J gene TRBJ1-3; no definite D call. Germline CDR1 and CDR2: MNHEY and SVGAGI. This CDR3 has 13 residues. V was clipped by 0 bases and J by 4 bases, with 4 bases between them. CDR3 in DNA: TGTGCCAGCAGTTACTCAACAGGAAACACCATATATTTT. Amino acids: CASSYSTGNTIYF.

The chain combines TRBV30 with TRBJ2-2; the match to TRBD2 covers 7 bases. The V gene's germline CDR1 is GTSNPN and CDR2 SVGIG (reference sequence). With 1 base clipped from V and 8 bases from J, the junction kept 10 bases outside the gene matches. The CDR3 loop spans 15 amino acids. The CDR3 bases are TGTGCCTGGAGTGAAGGATCTAGCGGCGCTGGGGAGCTGTTTTTT. This codes for CAWSEGSSGAGELFF. The full variable domain, in which reference TRBV30 and TRBJ2-2 provide the parts outside the CDR3, is SQTIHQWPATLVQPVGSPLSLECTVEGTSNPNLYWYRQAAGRGLQLLFYSVGIGQISSEVPQNLSASRPQDRQFILSSKKLLLSDSGFYLCAWSEGSSGAGELFFGEGSRLTVL.

The rearrangement joins TRBV7-3 to TRBJ2-1, with TRBD2 matching 13 bases. Germline CDR1 reads SGHTA; CDR2 reads FQGTGA. The CDR3 contains 20 residues. V lost 5 bases to trimming and J lost 0 bases; unmatched junction nucleotides: 13. This CDR3 is CASSLPRTSGRPSSYNEQFF. Here the CDR3 DNA reads TGTGCCAGCAGCCTCCCACGGACTAGCGGGAGACCTAGCTCCTACAATGAGCAGTTCTTC.

Regarding this clone: The sample holds other DNA sequences that translate to the same CDR3. This rearrangement joins TRBV3-1 (or the pseudogene TRBV3-2) to TRBJ2-5; D uncertain. The V and J ends lost 1 base and 4 bases respectively, with 4 bases between them. Germline assignment: CDR1 LGHDT and CDR2 YNNKEL (reference sequence). This CDR3 is 12 amino acids long. The CDR3 bases are TGTGCCAGCAGCCAAGGCAGAGAGACCCAGTACTTC. This codes for CASSQGRETQYF.

Concerning this clone itself: At one of its ends the junction is not consistent with the germline gene, which may arise from a read error. J is TRBJ2-1 and V is TRBV3-1 (or the pseudogene TRBV3-2); D possibly corresponds to TRBD2 (7 bases). The CDR3 length is 15 residues. Germline V gene sequence: CDR1 LGHDT, CDR2 YNNKEL (reference sequence). The CDR3 spells CASTQASGGGNEQFF. As DNA, the CDR3 is TGTGCCAGCACCCAAGCTAGCGGAGGGGGCAATGAGCAGTTCTTC.

The chain has TRBV7-9 and TRBJ2-7, with a possible D match to TRBD1 (5 bases). V was clipped by 4 bases and J by 5 bases, with 18 bases between them. The CDR3 totals 15 residues. The germline V gene encodes CDR1 SEHNR and CDR2 FQNEAQ (reference sequence). The DNA of the CDR3 is TGTGCCAGCAGCTCTACCGGGCCCAGGGCCCACGAGCAGTACTTC. Its protein is CASSSTGPRAHEQYF.

This clone was recorded once. J is TRBJ1-2 and V is TRBV9; maybe TRBD1 (6 bases). Germline CDR1 and CDR2: SGDLS and YYNGEE. The CDR3 spans 14 residues. V was pared by 3 bases and J by 3 bases, with 12 bases between. CDR3 amino acids: CASSGDRQDYGYTF. CDR3 sequence (DNA): TGTGCCAGCAGCGGAGATAGACAGGACTATGGCTACACCTTC.